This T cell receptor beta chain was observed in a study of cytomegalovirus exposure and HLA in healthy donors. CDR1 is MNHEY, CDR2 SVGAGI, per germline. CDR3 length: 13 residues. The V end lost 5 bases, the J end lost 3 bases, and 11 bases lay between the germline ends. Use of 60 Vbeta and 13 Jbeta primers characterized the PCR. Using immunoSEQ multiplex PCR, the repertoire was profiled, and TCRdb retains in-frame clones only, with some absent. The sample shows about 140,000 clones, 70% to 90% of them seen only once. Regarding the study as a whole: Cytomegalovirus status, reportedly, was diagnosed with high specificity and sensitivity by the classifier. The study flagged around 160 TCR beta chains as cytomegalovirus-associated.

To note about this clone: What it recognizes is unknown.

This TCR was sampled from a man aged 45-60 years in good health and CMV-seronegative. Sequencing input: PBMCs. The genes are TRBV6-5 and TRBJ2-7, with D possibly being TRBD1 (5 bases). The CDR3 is CASSLQGFYEQYF. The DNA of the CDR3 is TGTGCCAGCAGTCTGCAGGGTTTCTACGAGCAGTACTTC.